The rows below give T cell receptor beta chains drawn from one sample of a study of blood T cell repertoires in COVID-19. Produced via immunoSEQ multiplex PCR; TCRdb's table is partial and in-frame only. Among 85,000 to 100,000 clones listed, less than 85% were seen once. Sequences were obtained from peripheral blood. Source of these receptors: a woman in her sixties with acute or convalescent COVID-19. The conserved cysteine and the conserved F or W are not part of the CDR3 here.

cdr3_length: 12
j_call: TRBJ1-6
v_call: TRBV20-1
cdr3_aa: SASQPQGGSPLH

cdr3_length: 11
j_call: TRBJ1-2
v_call: TRBV12-3/TRBV12-4
cdr3_aa: ASSLGRALGYT

cdr3_length: 16
j_call: TRBJ2-5
v_call: TRBV7-2
cdr3_aa: ASSLSVATSGGQETQY

cdr3_length: 13
j_call: TRBJ1-3
v_call: TRBV4-2
cdr3_aa: ASSPTGSSGNTIY

cdr3_length: 10
j_call: TRBJ1-2
v_call: TRBV3-1/TRBV3-2
cdr3_aa: ASSQRDRGYT

cdr3_length: 11
j_call: TRBJ1-1
v_call: TRBV28
cdr3_aa: ASQGQLNTEAF

cdr3_length: 15
j_call: TRBJ2-7
v_call: TRBV7-2
cdr3_aa: ASSLGLAGAWSYEQY

cdr3_length: 14
j_call: TRBJ2-2
v_call: TRBV7-3
cdr3_aa: ASSLTGGVNTGELF

cdr3_length: 13
j_call: TRBJ2-3
v_call: TRBV6-2/TRBV6-3
cdr3_aa: ASSYIGQTTDTQY

cdr3_length: 15
j_call: TRBJ1-1
v_call: TRBV5-1
cdr3_aa: ASSPRLAGIQNTEAF

cdr3_length: 13
j_call: TRBJ1-6
v_call: TRBV5-1
cdr3_aa: ASSLEGGEDSPLH

cdr3_length: 12
j_call: TRBJ1-2
v_call: TRBV23-1
cdr3_aa: ASSRGRGGYGYT

cdr3_length: 13
j_call: TRBJ2-5
v_call: TRBV6-6
cdr3_aa: ASSVRLAGQETQY

cdr3_length: 11
j_call: TRBJ1-6
v_call: TRBV2
cdr3_aa: ASTDSWNSPLH

cdr3_length: 13
j_call: TRBJ2-5
v_call: TRBV5-4
cdr3_aa: ASSLARDNQETQY

cdr3_length: 11
j_call: TRBJ2-1
v_call: TRBV19
cdr3_aa: ASIQRGGYEQF

cdr3_length: 9
j_call: TRBJ2-4
v_call: TRBV6-1
cdr3_aa: ASSEKGLQY

cdr3_length: 14
j_call: TRBJ2-1
v_call: TRBV5-1
cdr3_aa: ASSLVGTSGYNEQF

cdr3_length: 13
j_call: TRBJ1-6
v_call: TRBV28
cdr3_aa: ASRTQQGTASPLH

cdr3_length: 13
j_call: TRBJ1-3
v_call: TRBV28
cdr3_aa: ASSFGAGKANTIY

cdr3_length: 16
j_call: TRBJ2-7
v_call: TRBV4-2
cdr3_aa: ASSQEAWSGLRHHEQY

cdr3_length: 13
j_call: TRBJ2-1
v_call: TRBV7-2
cdr3_aa: ASSLAGPNNNEQF

cdr3_length: 16
j_call: TRBJ2-3
v_call: TRBV19
cdr3_aa: ASSLGIAGGQSADTQY

cdr3_length: 10
j_call: TRBJ2-5
v_call: TRBV30
cdr3_aa: AWRENGETQY

cdr3_length: 13
j_call: TRBJ1-1
v_call: TRBV21-1
cdr3_aa: ASISTENTNTEAF

cdr3_length: 13
j_call: TRBJ1-3
v_call: TRBV7-2
cdr3_aa: ASSAGRPPGNTIY

cdr3_length: 11
j_call: TRBJ1-1
v_call: TRBV19
cdr3_aa: ASSFDKNTEAF

cdr3_length: 14
j_call: TRBJ1-2
v_call: TRBV19
cdr3_aa: ASSIRPRDRAYGYT

cdr3_length: 13
j_call: TRBJ1-3
v_call: TRBV3-1/TRBV3-2
cdr3_aa: ASSQVGASGNTIY

cdr3_length: 12
j_call: TRBJ1-5
v_call: TRBV6-1
cdr3_aa: ASSDREGRQPQH

cdr3_length: 11
j_call: TRBJ2-3
v_call: TRBV30
cdr3_aa: AWAGGFTDTQY

cdr3_length: 12
j_call: TRBJ2-4
v_call: TRBV7-3
cdr3_aa: ASSSGTGGNIQY

cdr3_length: 12
j_call: TRBJ1-4
v_call: TRBV30
cdr3_aa: AWSVHKVGKKLF

cdr3_length: 14
j_call: TRBJ2-7
v_call: TRBV6-2/TRBV6-3
cdr3_aa: ASSSPPPGQRAEQY

cdr3_length: 11
j_call: TRBJ1-6
v_call: TRBV19
cdr3_aa: ATKRRGDSPLH

cdr3_length: 13
j_call: TRBJ2-2
v_call: TRBV11-2
cdr3_aa: ASTLGLAETGELF

cdr3_length: 13
j_call: TRBJ1-1
v_call: TRBV11-2
cdr3_aa: ASTKALTGNTEAF

cdr3_length: 11
j_call: TRBJ2-1
v_call: TRBV27
cdr3_aa: ASSPGLHNEQF

cdr3_length: 12
j_call: TRBJ1-4
v_call: TRBV5-4
cdr3_aa: ASSDRGTNEKLF

cdr3_length: 13
j_call: TRBJ2-2
v_call: TRBV5-1
cdr3_aa: ASSLSGQATGELF

cdr3_length: 13
j_call: TRBJ1-2
v_call: TRBV2
cdr3_aa: ASRVPDGSGYGYT

cdr3_length: 13
j_call: TRBJ1-1
v_call: TRBV6-2/TRBV6-3
cdr3_aa: ASSPPPGGNTEAF

cdr3_length: 12
j_call: TRBJ2-3
v_call: TRBV5-1
cdr3_aa: ASSLGLSTDTQY

cdr3_length: 13
j_call: TRBJ2-5
v_call: TRBV2
cdr3_aa: ASGGAKGLEETQY

cdr3_length: 13
j_call: TRBJ1-1
v_call: TRBV7-6
cdr3_aa: ASSLSGQSNTEAF

cdr3_length: 12
j_call: TRBJ1-4
v_call: TRBV13
cdr3_aa: ASSRDRGHEKLF

cdr3_length: 11
j_call: TRBJ1-1
v_call: TRBV28
cdr3_aa: ASSLGRVPEAF

cdr3_length: 11
j_call: TRBJ2-2
v_call: TRBV19
cdr3_aa: ASSAGDTGELF

cdr3_length: 13
j_call: TRBJ2-7
v_call: TRBV27
cdr3_aa: ASCRQGPILRGQY

cdr3_length: 13
j_call: TRBJ1-1
v_call: TRBV20-1
cdr3_aa: SASSGGWGNTEAF